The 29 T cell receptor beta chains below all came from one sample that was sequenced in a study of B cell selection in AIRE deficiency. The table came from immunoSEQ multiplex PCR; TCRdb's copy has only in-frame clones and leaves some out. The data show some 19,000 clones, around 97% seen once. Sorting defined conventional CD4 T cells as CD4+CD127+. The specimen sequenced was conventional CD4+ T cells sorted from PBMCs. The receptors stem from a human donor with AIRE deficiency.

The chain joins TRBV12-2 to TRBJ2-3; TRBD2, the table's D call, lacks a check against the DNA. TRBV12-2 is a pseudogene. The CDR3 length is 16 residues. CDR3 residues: CASRLGLAASEDTQYF. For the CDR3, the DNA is TGTGCAAGTCGCTTAGGACTAGCGGCCTCGGAAGATACGCAGTATTTT.

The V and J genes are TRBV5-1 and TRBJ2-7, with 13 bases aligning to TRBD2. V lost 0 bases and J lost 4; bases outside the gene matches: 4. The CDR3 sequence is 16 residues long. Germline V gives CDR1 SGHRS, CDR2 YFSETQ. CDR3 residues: CASSLGLAGGQYEQYF. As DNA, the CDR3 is TGCGCCAGCAGCTTGGGACTAGCGGGAGGCCAATACGAGCAGTACTTC.

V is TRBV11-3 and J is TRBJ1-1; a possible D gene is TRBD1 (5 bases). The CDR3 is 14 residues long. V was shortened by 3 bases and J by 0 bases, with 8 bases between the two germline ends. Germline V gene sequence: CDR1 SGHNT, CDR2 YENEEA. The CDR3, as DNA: TGTGCCAGCAGCTTCCAGGGTGTGAACACTGAAGCTTTCTTT. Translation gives CASSFQGVNTEAFF.

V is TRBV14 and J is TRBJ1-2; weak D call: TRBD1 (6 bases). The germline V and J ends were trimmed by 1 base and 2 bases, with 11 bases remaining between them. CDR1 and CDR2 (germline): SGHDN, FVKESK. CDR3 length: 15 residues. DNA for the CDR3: TGTGCCAGCAGCCAAGGGGGTGACAGGAACTATGGCTACACCTTC. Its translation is CASSQGGDRNYGYTF.

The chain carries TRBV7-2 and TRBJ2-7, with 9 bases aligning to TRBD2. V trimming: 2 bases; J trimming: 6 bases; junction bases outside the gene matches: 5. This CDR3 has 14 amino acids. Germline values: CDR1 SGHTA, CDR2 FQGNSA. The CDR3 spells CASSLTGTSFEQYF. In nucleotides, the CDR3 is TGTGCCAGCAGCTTAACCGGGACTAGCTTCGAGCAGTACTTC.

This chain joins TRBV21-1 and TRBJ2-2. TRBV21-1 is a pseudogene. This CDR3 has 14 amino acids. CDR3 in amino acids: CASRLRFPTGELFF. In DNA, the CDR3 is TGTGCCAGCCGGCTGCGTTTCCCCACCGGGGAGCTGTTTTTT.

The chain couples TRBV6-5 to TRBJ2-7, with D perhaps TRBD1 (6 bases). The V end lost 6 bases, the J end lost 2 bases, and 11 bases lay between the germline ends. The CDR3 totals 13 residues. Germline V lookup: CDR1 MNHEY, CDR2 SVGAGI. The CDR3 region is CASSRTGTYEQYF. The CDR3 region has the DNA TGTGCCAGCAGCAGAACAGGGACCTACGAGCAGTACTTC.

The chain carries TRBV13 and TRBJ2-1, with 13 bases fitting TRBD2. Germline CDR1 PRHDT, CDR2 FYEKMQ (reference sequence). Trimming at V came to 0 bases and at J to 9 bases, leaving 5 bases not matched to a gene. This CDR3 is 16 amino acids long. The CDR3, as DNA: TGTGCCAGCAGCTTAGGCCTCGGACTAGCGGGAGTTGAGCAGTTCTTC. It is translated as CASSLGLGLAGVEQFF.

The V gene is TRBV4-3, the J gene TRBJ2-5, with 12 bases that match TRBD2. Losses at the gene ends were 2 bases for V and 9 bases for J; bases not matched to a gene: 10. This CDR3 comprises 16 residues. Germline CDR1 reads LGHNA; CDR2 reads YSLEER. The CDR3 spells CASSQSPSGLAGSQYF. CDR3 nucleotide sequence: TGCGCCAGCAGCCAAAGCCCCTCAGGACTAGCGGGGTCCCAGTACTTC.

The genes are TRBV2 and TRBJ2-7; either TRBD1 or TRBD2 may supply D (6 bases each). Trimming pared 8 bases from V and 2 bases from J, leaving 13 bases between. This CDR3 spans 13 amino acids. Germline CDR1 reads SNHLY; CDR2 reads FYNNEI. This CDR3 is CASGGQGPYEQYF. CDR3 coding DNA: TGTGCCAGCGGGGGGCAGGGCCCCTACGAGCAGTACTTC.

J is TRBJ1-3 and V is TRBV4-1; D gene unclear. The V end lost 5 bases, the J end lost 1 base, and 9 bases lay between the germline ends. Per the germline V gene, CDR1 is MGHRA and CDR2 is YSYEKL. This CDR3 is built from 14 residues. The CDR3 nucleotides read TGCGCCAGCAGCAAGGGAGGGTCTGGAAACACCATATATTTT. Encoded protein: CASSKGGSGNTIYF.

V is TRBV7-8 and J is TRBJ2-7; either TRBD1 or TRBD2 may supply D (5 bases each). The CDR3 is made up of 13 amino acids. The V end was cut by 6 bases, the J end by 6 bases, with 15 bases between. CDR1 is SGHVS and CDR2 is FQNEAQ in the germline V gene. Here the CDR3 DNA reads TGTGCCAGCAGGGGGGAATGGGGCGGCGAGCAGTACTTC. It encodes CASRGEWGGEQYF.

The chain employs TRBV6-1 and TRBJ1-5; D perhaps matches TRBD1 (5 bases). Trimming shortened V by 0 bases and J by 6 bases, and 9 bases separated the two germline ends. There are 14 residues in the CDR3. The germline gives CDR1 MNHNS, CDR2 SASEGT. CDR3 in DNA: TGTGCCAGCAGTGAAGCAGGGGACGGTCAGCCCCAGCATTTT. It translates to CASSEAGDGQPQHF.

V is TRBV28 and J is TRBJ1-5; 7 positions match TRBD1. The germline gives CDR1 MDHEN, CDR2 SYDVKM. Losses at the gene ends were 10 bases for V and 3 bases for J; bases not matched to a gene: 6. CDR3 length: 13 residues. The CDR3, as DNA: TGTGCCACCAAACAGGGGCTCAATCAGCCCCAGCATTTT. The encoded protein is CATKQGLNQPQHF. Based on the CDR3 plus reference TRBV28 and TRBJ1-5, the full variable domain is DVKVTQSSRYLVKRTGEKVFLECVQDMDHENMFWYRQDPGLGLRLIYFSYDVKMKEKGDIPEGYSVSREKKERFSLILESASTNQTSMYLCATKQGLNQPQHFGDGTRLSIL.

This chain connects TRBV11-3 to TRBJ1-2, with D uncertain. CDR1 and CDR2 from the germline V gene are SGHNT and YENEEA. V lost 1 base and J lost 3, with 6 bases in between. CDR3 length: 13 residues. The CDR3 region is CASSLAGDYGYTF. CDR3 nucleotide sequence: TGTGCCAGCAGCTTAGCTGGGGACTATGGCTACACCTTC.

CDR3 nucleotides: TGTGCCAGCAGTCCAAGGGCGGGTTACGAGCAGTACTTC. It encodes CASSPRAGYEQYF. The chain employs TRBV7-9 and TRBJ2-7; tentatively, D is TRBD2 (5 bases). The germline V gene encodes CDR1 SEHNR and CDR2 FQNEAQ (reference sequence). This CDR3 contains 13 residues. V lost 6 bases, J lost 4 bases, and 13 bases lay in between.

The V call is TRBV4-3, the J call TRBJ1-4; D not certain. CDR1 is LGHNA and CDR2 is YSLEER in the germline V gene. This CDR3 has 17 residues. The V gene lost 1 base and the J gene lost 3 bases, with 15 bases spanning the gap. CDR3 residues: CASSQGLWGEPNEKLFF. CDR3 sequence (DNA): TGCGCCAGCAGCCAAGGTCTTTGGGGAGAACCTAATGAAAAACTGTTTTTT.

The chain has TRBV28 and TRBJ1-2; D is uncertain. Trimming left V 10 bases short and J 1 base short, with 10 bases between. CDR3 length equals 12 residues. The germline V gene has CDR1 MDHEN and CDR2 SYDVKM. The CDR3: CATSARNYGYTF. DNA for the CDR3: TGTGCCACCTCCGCCCGTAACTATGGCTACACCTTC.

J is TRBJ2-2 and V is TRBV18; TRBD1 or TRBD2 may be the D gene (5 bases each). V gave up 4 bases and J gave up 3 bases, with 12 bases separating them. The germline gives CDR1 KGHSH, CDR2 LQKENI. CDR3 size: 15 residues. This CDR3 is CASSLFGADTGELFF. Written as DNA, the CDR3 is TGTGCCAGCTCACTATTCGGGGCGGACACCGGGGAGCTGTTTTTT.

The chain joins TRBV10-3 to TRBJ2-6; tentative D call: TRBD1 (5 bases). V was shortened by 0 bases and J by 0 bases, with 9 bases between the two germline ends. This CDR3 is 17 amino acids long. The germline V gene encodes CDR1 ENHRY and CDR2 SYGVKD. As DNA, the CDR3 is TGTGCCATCAGTGAGTCCCAGGGAAGCTCTGGGGCCAACGTCCTGACTTTC. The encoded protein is CAISESQGSSGANVLTF.

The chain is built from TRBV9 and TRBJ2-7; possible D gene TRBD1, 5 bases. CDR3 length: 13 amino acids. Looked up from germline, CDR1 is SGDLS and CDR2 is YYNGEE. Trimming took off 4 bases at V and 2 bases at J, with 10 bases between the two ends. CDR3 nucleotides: TGTGCCAGCAGCCTGGGGCCCACCTACGAGCAGTACTTC. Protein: CASSLGPTYEQYF.

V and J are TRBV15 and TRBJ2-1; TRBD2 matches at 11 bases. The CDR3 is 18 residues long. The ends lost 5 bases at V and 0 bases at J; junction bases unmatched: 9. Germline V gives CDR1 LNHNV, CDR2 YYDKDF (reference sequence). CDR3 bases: TGTGCCACCAGCGGAATTTCTAGCGGGGGGAGCTCCTACAATGAGCAGTTCTTC. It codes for CATSGISSGGSSYNEQFF.

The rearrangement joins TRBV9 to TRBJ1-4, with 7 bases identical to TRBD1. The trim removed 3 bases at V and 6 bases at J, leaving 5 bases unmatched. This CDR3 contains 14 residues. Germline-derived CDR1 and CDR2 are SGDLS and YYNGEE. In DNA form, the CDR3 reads TGTGCCAGCAGCGCGACAGGGCTTGATGAAAAACTGTTTTTT. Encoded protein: CASSATGLDEKLFF.

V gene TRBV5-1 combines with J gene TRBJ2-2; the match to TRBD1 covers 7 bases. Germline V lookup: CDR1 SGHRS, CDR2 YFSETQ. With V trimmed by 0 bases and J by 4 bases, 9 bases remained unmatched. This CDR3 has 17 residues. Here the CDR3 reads CASSLVGTVGSTGELFF. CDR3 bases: TGCGCCAGCAGCTTGGTGGGGACAGTTGGTAGCACCGGGGAGCTGTTTTTT. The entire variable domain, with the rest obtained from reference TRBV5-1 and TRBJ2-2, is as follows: KAGVTQTPRYLIKTRGQQVTLSCSPISGHRSVSWYQQTPGQGLQFLFEYFSETQRNKGNFPGRFSGRQFSNSRSEMNVSTLELGDSALYLCASSLVGTVGSTGELFFGEGSRLTVL.

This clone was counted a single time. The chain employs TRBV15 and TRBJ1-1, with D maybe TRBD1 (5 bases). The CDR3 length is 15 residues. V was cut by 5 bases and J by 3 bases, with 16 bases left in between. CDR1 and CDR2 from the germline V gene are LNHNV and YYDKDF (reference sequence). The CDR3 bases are TGTGCCACCAGCTGGTCGGGGGTTGGAGACACTGAAGCTTTCTTT. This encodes CATSWSGVGDTEAFF.

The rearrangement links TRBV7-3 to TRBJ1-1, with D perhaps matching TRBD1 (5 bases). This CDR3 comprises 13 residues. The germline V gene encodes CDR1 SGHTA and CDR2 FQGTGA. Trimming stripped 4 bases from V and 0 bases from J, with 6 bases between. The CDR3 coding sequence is TGTGCCAGCAGCTCACAGGTGAACACTGAAGCTTTCTTT. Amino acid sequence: CASSSQVNTEAFF.

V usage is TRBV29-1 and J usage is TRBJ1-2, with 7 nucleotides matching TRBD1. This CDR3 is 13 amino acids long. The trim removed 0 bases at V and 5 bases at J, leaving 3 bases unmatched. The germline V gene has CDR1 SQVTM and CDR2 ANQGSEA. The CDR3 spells CSVEDGTVYGYTF. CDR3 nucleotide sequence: TGCAGCGTTGAAGATGGGACAGTATATGGCTACACCTTC.

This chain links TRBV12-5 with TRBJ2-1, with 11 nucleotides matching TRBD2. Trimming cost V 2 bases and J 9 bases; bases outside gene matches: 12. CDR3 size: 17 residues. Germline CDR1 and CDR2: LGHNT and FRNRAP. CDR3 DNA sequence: TGTGCTAGTGGTTTGACTCCCGGAGGACTAGCGGGCCCTGAGCAGTTCTTC. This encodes CASGLTPGGLAGPEQFF.

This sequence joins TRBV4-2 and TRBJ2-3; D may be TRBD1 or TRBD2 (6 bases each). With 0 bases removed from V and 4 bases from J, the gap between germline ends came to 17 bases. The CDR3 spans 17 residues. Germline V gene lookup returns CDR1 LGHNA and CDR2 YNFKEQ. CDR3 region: CASSQDLPGGGSDTQYF. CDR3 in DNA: TGTGCCAGCAGCCAAGATCTTCCCGGGGGCGGTTCAGATACGCAGTATTTT.